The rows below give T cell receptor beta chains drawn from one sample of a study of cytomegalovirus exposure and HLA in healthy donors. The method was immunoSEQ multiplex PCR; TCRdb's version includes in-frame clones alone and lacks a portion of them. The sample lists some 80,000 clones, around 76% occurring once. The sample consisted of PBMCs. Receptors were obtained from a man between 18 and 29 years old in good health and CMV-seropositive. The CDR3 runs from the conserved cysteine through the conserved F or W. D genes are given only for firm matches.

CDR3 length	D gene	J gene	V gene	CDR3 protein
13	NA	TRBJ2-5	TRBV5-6	CASSPGSIETQYF
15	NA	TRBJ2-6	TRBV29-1	CSYQTGYSGANVLTF
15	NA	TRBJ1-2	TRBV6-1	CASSEASRTTYGYTF
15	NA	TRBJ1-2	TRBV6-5	CASSYSGRANYGYTF
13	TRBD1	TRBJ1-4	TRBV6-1	CASRGQVPEKLFF
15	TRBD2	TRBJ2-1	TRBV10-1	CASSATSGPYNEQFF
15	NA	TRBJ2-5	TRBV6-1	CASSESAPGWETQYF
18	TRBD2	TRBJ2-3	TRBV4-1	CASSQEDRGLAGGGTQYF
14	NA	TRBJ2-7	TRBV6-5	CASSPRTRGHEQYF
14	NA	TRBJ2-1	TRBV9	CASSVALAESEQFF
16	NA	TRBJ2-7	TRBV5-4	CASSRYAGRRSYEQYF
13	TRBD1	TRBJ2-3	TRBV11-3	CASRDRVTDTQYF
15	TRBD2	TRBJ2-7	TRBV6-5	CASSRLAGISYEQYF
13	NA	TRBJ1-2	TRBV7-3	CASSVDRDYGYTF
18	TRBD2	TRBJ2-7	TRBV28	CASSLSRGPGLAGWEQYF
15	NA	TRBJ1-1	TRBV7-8	CASSLVDPPGTEAFF
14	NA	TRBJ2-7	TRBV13	CASSQRGQNYEQYF
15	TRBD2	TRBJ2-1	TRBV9	CASSETSGRAHEQFF
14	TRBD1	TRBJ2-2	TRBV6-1	CASSRDRVAGELFF
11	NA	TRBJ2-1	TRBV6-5	CASTERDEQFF
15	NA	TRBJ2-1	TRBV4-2	CASSQVLASFHEQFF
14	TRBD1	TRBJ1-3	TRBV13	CASEPDRGGNTIYF
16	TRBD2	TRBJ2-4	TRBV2	CASSASGRGWENIQYF
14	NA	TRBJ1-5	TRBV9	CASSVGAGNQPQHF
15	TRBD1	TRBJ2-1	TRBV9	CASSVDLWETGEQFF
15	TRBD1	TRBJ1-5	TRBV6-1	CASSWDSRSNQPQHF
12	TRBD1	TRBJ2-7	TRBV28	CASTDRGHEQYF
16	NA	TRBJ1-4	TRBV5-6	CASSLTGGLTDEKLFF
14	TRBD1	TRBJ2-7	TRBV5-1	CASAGTGGPSEQYF
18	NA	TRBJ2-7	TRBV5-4	CASSLAGTPLGRDFEQYF
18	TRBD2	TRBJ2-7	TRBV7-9	CASSPPSPSGRAGDEQYF
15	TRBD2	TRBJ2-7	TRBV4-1	CASSQGGGRAHEQYF
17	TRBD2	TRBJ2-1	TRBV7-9	CASSPRLAGGFANEQFF
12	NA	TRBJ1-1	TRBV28	CASRLMNTEAFF
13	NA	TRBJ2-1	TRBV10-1	CASSPGLANEQFF
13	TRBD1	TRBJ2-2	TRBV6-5	CAIRDRGTGELFF
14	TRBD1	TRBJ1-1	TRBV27	CASSVGTAIKEAFF
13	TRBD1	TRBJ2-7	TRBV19	CASSGTGGYEQYF